The 32 T cell receptor beta chains below all came from one sample that was sequenced in a study of T cell responses to AZD1222 COVID-19 vaccine (dated by TCRdb to about 2021). The library was produced with the immunoSEQ multiplex PCR assay. Here the immuneACCESS table is served through TCRdb, limited to in-frame sequences with V and J called. Missing clones are a known gap in these copies; in checked studies unresolved V genes cover under half, and the rest lacks a known reason. Present in this sample are roughly 150,000 clones, approximately 92% of which were seen just once. The ten largest account for approximately 6.5% of the sample. The time point tag for this specimen amounts to: about 28 days (+/-7) after the second vaccine dose. The sample was peripheral blood, taken 28 days after the second AZD1222 dose. These receptors came from an adult who received the AZD1222 COVID-19 vaccine.

V and J are TRBV5-1 and TRBJ1-1, with 8 bases lining up with TRBD1. CDR3 size: 13 residues. J lost 10 bases, V lost 1 base, and 6 bases had no gene match. From germline, CDR1 is SGHRS and CDR2 YFSETQ. The CDR3 region has the DNA TGCGCCAGCAGCTTGAGGGTAGACAGGGGAGCTTTCTTT. Protein sequence: CASSLRVDRGAFF. Looking up the rest from reference TRBV5-1 and TRBJ1-1 gives the full variable domain: KAGVTQTPRYLIKTRGQQVTLSCSPISGHRSVSWYQQTPGQGLQFLFEYFSETQRNKGNFPGRFSGRQFSNSRSEMNVSTLELGDSALYLCASSLRVDRGAFFGQGTRLTVV.

This clone appeared once. The CDR3 DNA follows: TGTGCCAGCAGTGACATTACGAGCTCCTACAATGAGCAGTTCTTC. Protein product: CASSDITSSYNEQFF. The genes are TRBV2 and TRBJ2-1; D is unclear. This CDR3 spans 15 amino acids. Germline V gives CDR1 SNHLY, CDR2 FYNNEI. Trimming stripped 3 bases from V and 0 bases from J, with 9 bases between.

The DNA for the CDR3 is TGTGCCAGCAGCTTTATGACAGGAGTGGGCACTGAAGCTTTCTTT. It translates to CASSFMTGVGTEAFF. This chain connects TRBV7-9 to TRBJ1-1, with D perhaps matching TRBD1 (6 bases). The CDR3 totals 15 residues. V lost 3 bases, J lost 4 bases, and 15 bases lay in between. Germline V lookup: CDR1 SEHNR, CDR2 FQNEAQ (reference sequence). The entire variable domain, with the rest obtained from reference TRBV7-9 and TRBJ1-1, is as follows: DTGVSQNPRHKITKRGQNVTFRCDPISEHNRLYWYRQTLGQGPEFLTYFQNEAQLEKSRLLSDRFSAERPKGSFSTLEIQRTEQGDSAMYLCASSFMTGVGTEAFFGQGTRLTVV.

As to this clone: This sample includes further DNA sequences coding for the same CDR3. The J gene is TRBJ1-1, the V gene TRBV30, with 7 bases fitting TRBD1. J lost 5 bases, V lost 2 bases, and 5 bases had no gene match. Germline-derived CDR1 and CDR2 are GTSNPN and SVGIG (reference sequence). The CDR3 has 13 residues. CDR3 region: CAWSRQGNTEAFF. CDR3 DNA sequence: TGTGCCTGGAGTCGACAGGGTAATACTGAAGCTTTCTTT. Complete variable domain (other parts from reference TRBV30 and TRBJ1-1): SQTIHQWPATLVQPVGSPLSLECTVEGTSNPNLYWYRQAAGRGLQLLFYSVGIGQISSEVPQNLSASRPQDRQFILSSKKLLLSDSGFYLCAWSRQGNTEAFFGQGTRLTVV.

This chain joins TRBV4-1 and TRBJ1-5; 10 nucleotides align to TRBD1. Germline lookup yields CDR1 MGHRA and CDR2 YSYEKL. The ends lost 3 bases at V and 6 bases at J; junction bases unmatched: 8. There are 16 residues in the CDR3. The CDR3 sequence is CASSQGAGTGAQPQHF. CDR3 in DNA: TGCGCCAGCAGCCAGGGGGCCGGGACAGGGGCTCAGCCCCAGCATTTT.

V and J are TRBV7-2 and TRBJ2-1; the match to TRBD1 covers 11 bases. With V trimmed by 5 bases and J by 0 bases, 6 bases remained unmatched. This CDR3 comprises 17 residues. Germline-derived CDR1 and CDR2 are SGHTA and FQGNSA. CDR3: CASSVGQGVISYNEQFF. CDR3 sequence (DNA): TGTGCCAGCAGCGTGGGACAGGGGGTAATCTCCTACAATGAGCAGTTCTTC.

The rearrangement uses TRBV2 and TRBJ2-2; D unclear. The germline CDR1 and CDR2 sequences are SNHLY and FYNNEI. This CDR3 comprises 14 residues. V dropped 2 bases and J dropped 3 bases, with 7 bases sitting between them. The CDR3 DNA sequence: TGTGCCAGCAGTGAAAATAAGGACACCGGGGAGCTGTTTTTT. Translation gives CASSENKDTGELFF.

This sequence joins TRBV30 and TRBJ1-5, with D unclear. Germline V gene lookup returns CDR1 GTSNPN and CDR2 SVGIG (reference sequence). With 1 base removed from V and 3 bases from J, the gap between germline ends came to 10 bases. The CDR3 length is 14 residues. DNA for the CDR3: TGTGCCTGGAGTGCTTACAGTGACAATCAGCCCCAGCATTTT. Protein product: CAWSAYSDNQPQHF.

The gene calls are TRBV30 and TRBJ1-4; 10 bases are a match to TRBD1. The V and J ends lost 0 bases and 8 bases, in that order; junction bases with no gene match: 6. CDR1 and CDR2 from the germline V gene are GTSNPN and SVGIG (reference sequence). The CDR3 runs to 15 residues. The CDR3 DNA is TGTGCCTGGAGTGTAAGGGGACAGGGGAGCGAAAAACTGTTTTTT. This encodes CAWSVRGQGSEKLFF. The variable domain in full, with the rest retrieved from reference TRBV30 and TRBJ1-4, is SQTIHQWPATLVQPVGSPLSLECTVEGTSNPNLYWYRQAAGRGLQLLFYSVGIGQISSEVPQNLSASRPQDRQFILSSKKLLLSDSGFYLCAWSVRGQGSEKLFFGSGTQLSVL.

The chain carries TRBV27 and TRBJ1-4; possibly TRBD1 for D (5 bases). V gave up 5 bases and J gave up 6 bases, with 13 bases separating them. Germline V gives CDR1 MNHEY, CDR2 SMNVEV (reference sequence). This CDR3 is built from 14 residues. The CDR3 sequence: CASSLSGSYEKLFF. In nucleotides, the CDR3 is TGTGCCAGCAGTCTTTCAGGGTCTTATGAAAAACTGTTTTTT. Based on the CDR3 plus reference TRBV27 and TRBJ1-4, the full variable domain is EAQVTQNPRYLITVTGKKLTVTCSQNMNHEYMSWYRQDPGLGLRQIYYSMNVEVTDKGDVPEGYKVSRKEKRNFPLILESPSPNQTSLYFCASSLSGSYEKLFFGSGTQLSVL.

The genes are TRBV5-1 and TRBJ1-3; D is unclear. Trimming shortened V by 2 bases and J by 0 bases, and 12 bases separated the two germline ends. Germline lookup yields CDR1 SGHRS and CDR2 YFSETQ. The CDR3 runs to 16 residues. CDR3 coding DNA: TGCGCCAGCAGCTTTGGGCACACGAGCTCTGGAAACACCATATATTTT. Residues: CASSFGHTSSGNTIYF.

This chain links TRBV5-6 with TRBJ1-3; D is uncertain. CDR3 length: 16 amino acids. Trimming took 0 bases from V and 2 from J, leaving 12 bases between them. The germline gives CDR1 SGHDT, CDR2 YYEEEE. The CDR3 DNA follows: TGTGCCAGCAGCTTGGAAGTCCAAAGTACTGGAAACACCATATATTTT. Amino acid sequence: CASSLEVQSTGNTIYF.

This clone was detected a few times. The chain combines TRBV7-9 with TRBJ2-3, with a weak D call TRBD2 (5 bases). V dropped 5 bases and J dropped 7 bases, with 13 bases sitting between them. Germline V gene data show CDR1 as SEHNR and CDR2 as FQNEAQ (reference sequence). The CDR3 length is 13 residues. The CDR3 region is CASSAGTGNTQYF. The CDR3 DNA reads TGTGCCAGCAGCGCAGGAACGGGGAATACGCAGTATTTT.

The J gene is TRBJ1-2, the V gene TRBV4-1, with D perhaps matching TRBD1 (6 bases). The CDR3 spans 17 residues. Germline loops: CDR1 MGHRA, CDR2 YSYEKL. The ends were cut back, 2 bases at V and 4 bases at J, with 20 bases in the middle. This CDR3 reads CASSQTRDTGEIYGYTF. DNA for the CDR3: TGCGCCAGCAGCCAAACCCGGGACACGGGTGAAATCTATGGCTACACCTTC.

The CDR3 DNA is TGTGCCAGCAGCCCATTGGGCCAGGGGGTGGAGGAGCAGTTCTTC. This gives the protein CASSPLGQGVEEQFF. This rearrangement joins TRBV5-5 to TRBJ2-1; 7 bases agree with TRBD1. This CDR3 contains 15 residues. Germline-derived CDR1 and CDR2 are SGHKS and YYEKEE (reference sequence). V dropped 4 bases and J dropped 10; count of bases not matched to a gene: 14.

The chain uses TRBV2 and TRBJ1-2; D gene unclear. CDR1 is SNHLY, CDR2 FYNNEI, per germline. V lost 8 bases to trimming and J lost 6 bases, with 16 bases between them. This CDR3 has 13 amino acids. CDR3 in DNA: TGTGCCAGCGGCTGGGTGGCAAATAATGGCTACACCTTC. Protein product: CASGWVANNGYTF.

V and J are TRBV3-1 (or the pseudogene TRBV3-2) and TRBJ2-7, with 7 positions matching TRBD1. The germline V gene has CDR1 LGHDT and CDR2 YNNKEL (reference sequence). With V trimmed by 3 bases and J by 5 bases, 16 bases remained unmatched. The CDR3 runs 17 residues. The CDR3 is CASSHRDRDPWAHEQYF. The CDR3 bases are TGTGCCAGCAGCCATCGCGACAGGGACCCTTGGGCCCACGAGCAGTACTTC.

The V gene is TRBV28, the J gene TRBJ1-2; TRBD1 matches at 7 bases. CDR1 is MDHEN and CDR2 is SYDVKM in the germline V gene. The CDR3 is 15 residues long. The V gene end was trimmed by 7 bases and the J gene end by 6 bases; junction bases not matched to a gene: 14. The CDR3 here is CASTLSPVTGDGYTF. The CDR3 region has the DNA TGTGCCAGCACCCTATCCCCGGTCACAGGGGATGGCTACACCTTC.

The count of this clone is one. This chain links TRBV2 with TRBJ1-1, with D possibly TRBD1 on 5 matching bases. The CDR3 is 12 amino acids. Germline V gene sequence: CDR1 SNHLY, CDR2 FYNNEI. V shed 8 bases and J shed 6 bases, with 13 bases lying between them. The CDR3 DNA reads TGTGCCAGCGAGGGGTTGGGGGCTGAAGCTTTCTTT. This encodes CASEGLGAEAFF.

Concerning this clone itself: The sample carries other DNA sequences with the same CDR3. This rearrangement joins TRBV12-3 or TRBV12-4 to TRBJ1-3, with D unclear. Trimming stripped 3 bases from V and 0 bases from J, with 3 bases between. CDR3 size: 13 residues. The CDR3 nucleotides read TGTGCCAGCAGTTTCAGCTCTGGAAACACCATATATTTT. Encoded protein: CASSFSSGNTIYF.

This chain joins TRBV5-1 and TRBJ2-1; either TRBD1 or TRBD2 may supply D (5 bases each). Trimming removed 5 bases at V and 2 bases at J, with 14 bases between. There are 15 residues in the CDR3. CDR1 is SGHRS and CDR2 is YFSETQ in the germline V gene. The chain's CDR3 is CASRLEIGAYNEQFF. The CDR3 nucleotides read TGCGCCAGCAGACTAGAAATAGGGGCCTACAATGAGCAGTTCTTC.

The CDR3 protein is CASGLGRDISGDWGINQPQHF. DNA of the CDR3: TGTGCTAGTGGTTTGGGAAGGGACATATCTGGGGACTGGGGCATCAATCAGCCCCAGCATTTT. The chain carries TRBV12-5 and TRBJ1-5; TRBD1 might be the D (6 bases). V was clipped by 1 base and J by 3 bases, with 28 bases between them. Germline assignment: CDR1 LGHNT and CDR2 FRNRAP. CDR3 length: 21 residues.

This clone was seen only once. The rearrangement joins TRBV6-5 to TRBJ2-3; D remains unclear. The CDR3 has 13 amino acids. Deletions cut 0 bases from V and 7 bases from J, with 8 bases between. The V gene's germline CDR1 is MNHEY and CDR2 SVGAGI. CDR3 region: CASSYSYRHTQYF. The CDR3 DNA reads as TGTGCCAGCAGTTACTCTTACAGACATACGCAGTATTTT.

The chain has TRBV4-3 and TRBJ1-4; 7 nucleotides align to TRBD1. CDR1 and CDR2 (germline): LGHNA, YSLEER. The CDR3 totals 17 residues. The J segment lost 13 bases and the V segment lost 0 bases, leaving 17 bases of the junction unmatched. The CDR3 coding sequence is TGCGCCAGCAGCCAAGATGGGAACGGACAGGATGCGAGGGGACTGTTTTTT. Protein: CASSQDGNGQDARGLFF.

This chain uses TRBV6-5 with TRBJ1-2; the match to TRBD1 covers 9 bases. There are 14 residues in the CDR3. V lost 5 bases, J lost 8 bases, and 9 bases stayed unmatched. Germline CDR1 is MNHEY and CDR2 is SVGAGI. The DNA of the CDR3 is TGTGCCAGCAGTAAACAGGGGGCGAACGGCGGCTACACCTTC. Translating gives CASSKQGANGGYTF.

The chain carries TRBV6-2 or TRBV6-3 and TRBJ2-5; no reliable D call. CDR3 length equals 11 residues. V lost 6 bases, J lost 5 bases, and 7 bases lay in between. In germline, CDR1 is MNHEY, CDR2 SVGEGT. As DNA, the CDR3 is TGTGCCAGCAGCCGTCACGAGACCCAGTACTTC. Amino acid sequence: CASSRHETQYF.

The chain combines TRBV13 with TRBJ2-7; D is uncertain. This CDR3 has 13 residues. Between the trimmed V and J ends, which lost 4 bases and 5 bases, there was a span of 12 bases. The V gene's germline CDR1 is PRHDT and CDR2 FYEKMQ (reference sequence). CDR3 in amino acids: CASSSSRANEQYF. In DNA, the CDR3 is TGTGCCAGCAGCTCATCCCGGGCCAACGAGCAGTACTTC.

The chain carries TRBV2 and TRBJ1-2; D gene uncertain. V lost 7 bases and J lost 0, with 9 bases in between. In germline, CDR1 is SNHLY, CDR2 FYNNEI. The CDR3 has 13 amino acids. CDR3 DNA: TGTGCCAGCACGGTGGGCTCTAACTATGGCTACACCTTC. Translating it yields CASTVGSNYGYTF.

This CDR3 is CASSINGLNTEAFF. For the CDR3, the DNA is TGTGCCAGCAGCATAAACGGGTTGAACACTGAAGCTTTCTTT. The V gene is TRBV7-9, the J gene TRBJ1-1, with D unclear. Germline values: CDR1 SEHNR, CDR2 FQNEAQ (reference sequence). CDR3 size: 14 residues. V lost 5 bases and J 0 bases, leaving 10 bases between the germline ends.

V gene TRBV7-2 combines with J gene TRBJ1-5, with D tentatively TRBD1 (6 bases). The CDR3 extends over 15 amino acids. Trimming removed 3 bases from V and 6 bases from J, with 15 bases in between. The germline V gene encodes CDR1 SGHTA and CDR2 FQGNSA. The CDR3 protein is CASSFWSGAGQPQHF. CDR3 DNA sequence: TGTGCCAGCAGCTTTTGGTCGGGGGCCGGTCAGCCCCAGCATTTT.

The chain combines TRBV15 with TRBJ2-6, with D uncertain. CDR3 length equals 18 residues. The germline CDR1 and CDR2 sequences are LNHNV and YYDKDF (reference sequence). V was trimmed by 5 bases and J by 0 bases, leaving 17 bases between them. Here the CDR3 DNA reads TGTGCCACCAGCGAGGTGGCAGGCGGTTTCTCTGGGGCCAACGTCCTGACTTTC. Protein product: CATSEVAGGFSGANVLTF.

The rearrangement uses TRBV4-1 and TRBJ2-7, with D perhaps TRBD1 (6 bases). Trimming left V 0 bases short and J 6 bases short, with 15 bases between. CDR1 is MGHRA, CDR2 YSYEKL, per germline. The CDR3 runs to 15 residues. The CDR3 here is CASSQENLGAVEQYF. CDR3 nucleotide sequence: TGCGCCAGCAGCCAAGAGAACCTGGGGGCCGTCGAGCAGTACTTC.